These T cell receptor beta chains were read from a single sample in a study of OX40 agonist ivuxolimab in advanced cancers. The protocol was immunoSEQ multiplex PCR, while the TCRdb copy is restricted to in-frame clones and leaves out a portion. This sample has 15,000 to 20,000 clones, with 86% found just once. This specimen was CD4+ or CD8+ T cells sorted from blood, taken in a trial of the OX40 agonist ivuxolimab. These receptors came from an adult with an advanced solid tumor such as melanoma, head and neck, liver or kidney cancer. Both conserved end residues are part of each CDR3. D genes are given only for firm matches. Size values are once, few and many counts, or a class for expanded clones, and some rows have none.

D gene	V gene	clone size	J gene	CDR3 DNA	CDR3 protein
NA	TRBV6-5	NA	TRBJ2-3	TGTGCCAGCAGTTACTTGGGACCCGCAGATACGCAGTATTTT	CASSYLGPADTQYF
NA	TRBV4-1	NA	TRBJ1-4	TGCGCCAGCAGCCAAGATCCAGGTAACAACGAAAAACTGTTTTTT	CASSQDPGNNEKLFF
NA	TRBV27	NA	TRBJ2-5	TGTGCCAGCAGTCCTTTCTCAAACCTCCAAGAGACCCAGTACTTC	CASSPFSNLQETQYF
TRBD2	TRBV18	NA	TRBJ2-1	TGTGCCAGCTCACCGACTAGCGGGAACAATGAGCAGTTCTTC	CASSPTSGNNEQFF
TRBD1	TRBV19	NA	TRBJ2-1	TGTGCCAGTAGTATCCTGGACAGGGGGCCTTACAATGAGCAGTTCTTC	CASSILDRGPYNEQFF
NA	TRBV7-6	NA	TRBJ2-2	TGTGCCAGCCGCGAGCAACCGAACACCGGGGAGCTGTTTTTT	CASREQPNTGELFF
NA	TRBV28	NA	TRBJ1-5	TGTGCCGTCAGGGCGCTGGGACAGCCCCAGCATTTT	CAVRALGQPQHF
TRBD1	TRBV5-1	NA	TRBJ2-7	TGCGCCAGCAGCTTCAGTCAGGGGGCATCCTACGAGCAGTACTTC	CASSFSQGASYEQYF
NA	TRBV7-9	NA	TRBJ2-1	TGTGCCAGCAGCCCTAAATTTCGCGAGTCCAATGAGCAGTTCTTC	CASSPKFRESNEQFF
TRBD1	TRBV10-3	NA	TRBJ2-3	TGTGCCATCAGTCCTTCAACCCACCCCACAGGGGGTGGTGCAGATACGCAGTATTTT	CAISPSTHPTGGGADTQYF
NA	TRBV6-5	NA	TRBJ1-1	TGTGCCAGCAGTTCATCCACCCAGGGGGAAGCTTTCTTT	CASSSSTQGEAFF
TRBD2	TRBV9	NA	TRBJ2-3	TGTGCCAGCAGCGTAGCTCCCATGACTAGCGTAGATACGCAGTATTTT	CASSVAPMTSVDTQYF
TRBD1	TRBV28	NA	TRBJ1-1	TGTGCCAGCAGTCCGCGGACAGGAGCGAACACTGAAGCTTTCTTT	CASSPRTGANTEAFF
NA	TRBV5-4	NA	TRBJ2-1	TGTGCCAGCAGCTCATCTGGACGGCCCATCGGGTTCTTC	CASSSSGRPIGFF
NA	TRBV7-9	NA	TRBJ2-3	TGTGCCAGCAGCCTCCGCACAGATACGCAGTATTTT	CASSLRTDTQYF
NA	TRBV6-5	NA	TRBJ1-5	TGTGCCAGCAGGCCCGGGGGGGAACCTTATCAGCCCCAGCATTTT	CASRPGGEPYQPQHF
NA	TRBV29-1	NA	TRBJ1-3	TGCAGCGTTGAACCCGGGGGTTCTGGAAACACCATATATTTT	CSVEPGGSGNTIYF
NA	TRBV10-3	NA	TRBJ1-4	TGTGCCATCAGGGGCCGCGGGGCAAATGAAAAACTGTTTTTT	CAIRGRGANEKLFF
NA	TRBV13	NA	TRBJ2-7	TGTGCCAGCAGCCTCTTAGCGCTAACCTACGAGCAGTACTTC	CASSLLALTYEQYF
NA	TRBV6-1	NA	TRBJ1-5	TGTGCCAGCAGTGAAGCGCTAACTCCCAGGGGTAATCAGCCCCAGCATTTT	CASSEALTPRGNQPQHF
TRBD2	TRBV6-5	NA	TRBJ2-5	TGTGCCAGCAGCACACTAGCGGGAGGGTGGGAGACCCAGTACTTC	CASSTLAGGWETQYF
TRBD2	TRBV18	once	TRBJ2-7	TGTGCCAGCTCACCAATAACCCTTACTAGCGGGGCTGGGTACGAGCAGTACTTC	CASSPITLTSGAGYEQYF
TRBD2	TRBV15	NA	TRBJ2-1	TGTGCCACCAGCAGAGATACAGGACTAGCGGGAGGGGAGCAGTTCTTC	CATSRDTGLAGGEQFF
NA	TRBV19	NA	TRBJ1-4	TGTGCCAGTAGTAGTCAGGGCAGCCTTGGTGAAAAACTGTTTTTT	CASSSQGSLGEKLFF
TRBD1	TRBV29-1	NA	TRBJ1-1	TGCAGCGTTGAAAGACAGGGTAGGGCTTTCTTT	CSVERQGRAFF
NA	TRBV28	NA	TRBJ2-2	TGTGCCAGCAGTAACAACAGGGAAACCGGGGAGCTGTTTTTT	CASSNNRETGELFF
NA	TRBV2	NA	TRBJ2-7	TGTGCCAGCAGTAGGGACGTTTTCGAGCAGTACTTC	CASSRDVFEQYF
NA	TRBV25-1	once	TRBJ1-4	TGTGCCAGCAGTGAAGGAGGGCAAGTTGGTGAAAAACTGTTTTTT	CASSEGGQVGEKLFF
TRBD2	TRBV11-2	NA	TRBJ2-7	TGTGCCAGCAGAGGAGGATTTGCGGGAGGGGGCTACGAGCAGTACTTC	CASRGGFAGGGYEQYF
TRBD1	TRBV9	NA	TRBJ2-3	TGTGCCAGCACCTTAAACCCAGGGGGCCCAGATACGCAGTATTTT	CASTLNPGGPDTQYF
NA	TRBV30	NA	TRBJ1-5	TGTGCCTGGAGTGTGGGGGGCATGGATCAGCCCCAGCATTTT	CAWSVGGMDQPQHF
NA	TRBV19	NA	TRBJ2-5	TGTGCCAGTAGTATAGAAATAAGGACAGAAGAGACCCAGTACTTC	CASSIEIRTEETQYF
NA	TRBV7-6	NA	TRBJ1-5	TGTGCCAGCAGCACCGATAGCAATCAGCCCCAGCATTTT	CASSTDSNQPQHF
NA	TRBV27	NA	TRBJ2-7	TGTGCCAGCAGTCCCGCGGGGGCAAGCTCCTACGAGCAGTACTTC	CASSPAGASSYEQYF
NA	TRBV19	NA	TRBJ2-5	TGTGCCAGTAGTATGAGGGACTTTAGGCAAGAGACCCAGTACTTC	CASSMRDFRQETQYF
NA	TRBV6-5	NA	TRBJ1-4	TGTGCCAGCAGTTACTCGCCAGTCCCGTCTGAAAAACTGTTTTTT	CASSYSPVPSEKLFF
NA	TRBV7-5	NA	TRBJ2-7	TGTGTCAGAAGCTTTTGGGACAGATCCTCCTACGAGCAGTACTTC	CVRSFWDRSSYEQYF
NA	TRBV14	NA	TRBJ2-7	TGTGCCAGCAGCCAAAGCGGGTACGAGCAGTACTTC	CASSQSGYEQYF
TRBD2	TRBV7-9	NA	TRBJ2-1	TGTGCCAGCAGCTTAGCACTAGCGGGAGGGAATGAGCAGTTCTTC	CASSLALAGGNEQFF
NA	TRBV5-4	NA	TRBJ2-5	TGTGCCAGCAGTTGGGGCACAGTACAAGAGACCCAGTACTTC	CASSWGTVQETQYF
NA	TRBV6-1	NA	TRBJ1-3	TGTGCCAGCAGCTACAGGGTAGGATCTGGAAACACCATATATTTT	CASSYRVGSGNTIYF
NA	TRBV11-2	NA	TRBJ2-3	TGTGCCAGCAGCTTAGTATATTCGGCTAGCCGCGCAGATACGCAGTATTTT	CASSLVYSASRADTQYF
NA	TRBV5-1	NA	TRBJ2-5	TGCGCCAGCAGCGCTGGGGACAAAGACCAAGAGACCCAGTACTTC	CASSAGDKDQETQYF
NA	TRBV30	once	TRBJ2-1	TGTGCCTCTAGTCACAGGGAGGATTTCTACAATGAGCAGTTCTTC	CASSHREDFYNEQFF
NA	TRBV7-8	once	TRBJ2-5	TGTGCCAGCAGCGTCTCTCCCGGGACCCTCGGCGGGACCCAGTACTTC	CASSVSPGTLGGTQYF
NA	TRBV5-1	NA	TRBJ2-1	TGCGCCAGCAGTCTTGCCGTATTTGGCTACAATGAGCAGTTCTTC	CASSLAVFGYNEQFF
TRBD1	TRBV7-8	NA	TRBJ1-3	TGTGCCAGCAGCTTAACGACAGGGGGTGGAAACACCATATATTTT	CASSLTTGGGNTIYF
NA	TRBV2	NA	TRBJ2-6	TGTGCCAGCAGTATGGGGGCTGGGGCCAACGTCCTGACTTTC	CASSMGAGANVLTF
TRBD1	TRBV5-6	NA	TRBJ2-7	TGTGCCAGCAGCTTACGGGGACAGTGGCACGAGCAGTACTTC	CASSLRGQWHEQYF
NA	TRBV2	NA	TRBJ1-6	TGTGCCAGCACCGATGCGGGCTCCAATTCACCCCTCCACTTT	CASTDAGSNSPLHF
TRBD2	TRBV4-3	NA	TRBJ2-7	TGCGCCAGCAGCCAAGGACTAGCGGCCAACTACGAGCAGTACTTC	CASSQGLAANYEQYF
NA	TRBV21-1	NA	TRBJ1-2	TGTGCCAGCGCGGACAGGGGCGTCTATGGCTACACCTTC	CASADRGVYGYTF
NA	TRBV7-2	NA	TRBJ2-2	TGTGCCAGCAGCTCCGTAACGAACACCGGGGAGCTGTTTTTT	CASSSVTNTGELFF
TRBD1	TRBV28	once	TRBJ2-2	TGTGCCAGCATTGGGACAGGACTGAACACCGGGGAGCTGTTTTTT	CASIGTGLNTGELFF
NA	TRBV5-6	NA	TRBJ1-1	TGTGCCAGCAGCTTGGCGAGTGAAGCTTTCTTT	CASSLASEAFF
TRBD2	TRBV27	NA	TRBJ2-7	TGTGCCAGCAGAAACCAGGCTAGCGGATTCTCCTACGAGCAGTACTTC	CASRNQASGFSYEQYF
NA	TRBV6-1	NA	TRBJ2-7	TGTGCCTCCGGTTACGACAGGTTTTCCTACGAGCAGTACTTC	CASGYDRFSYEQYF
NA	TRBV19	NA	TRBJ2-5	TGTGCCAGTCGAAGGTCCACCGCAAGATCGGAGACCCAGTACTTC	CASRRSTARSETQYF
NA	TRBV10-3	NA	TRBJ2-7	TGTGCCATCGGAAGACAGTCGAGCTCCTACGAGCAGTACTTC	CAIGRQSSSYEQYF
TRBD2	TRBV5-1	NA	TRBJ2-3	TGCGCCAGCAGCCCCTCTAGCGGGAGTGTTAATACGCAGTATTTT	CASSPSSGSVNTQYF